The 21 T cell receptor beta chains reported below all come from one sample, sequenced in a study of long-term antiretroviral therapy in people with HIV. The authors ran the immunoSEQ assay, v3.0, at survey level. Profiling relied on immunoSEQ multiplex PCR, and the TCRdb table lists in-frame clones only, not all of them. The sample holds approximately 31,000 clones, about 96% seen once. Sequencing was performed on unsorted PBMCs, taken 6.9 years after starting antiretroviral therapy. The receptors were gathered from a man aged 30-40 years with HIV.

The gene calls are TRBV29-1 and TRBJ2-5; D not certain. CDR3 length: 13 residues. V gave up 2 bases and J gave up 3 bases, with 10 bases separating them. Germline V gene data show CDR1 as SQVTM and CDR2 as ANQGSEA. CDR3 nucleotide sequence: TGCAGCGTTGAAACAGCTTTCAAAGAGACCCAGTACTTC. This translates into CSVETAFKETQYF.

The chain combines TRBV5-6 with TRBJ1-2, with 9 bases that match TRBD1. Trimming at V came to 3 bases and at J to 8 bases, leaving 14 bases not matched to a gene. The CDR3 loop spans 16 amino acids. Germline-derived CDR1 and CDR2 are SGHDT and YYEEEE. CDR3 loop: CASSWQTGGDLWGYTF. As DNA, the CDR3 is TGTGCCAGCAGCTGGCAGACAGGGGGGGACCTCTGGGGCTACACCTTC. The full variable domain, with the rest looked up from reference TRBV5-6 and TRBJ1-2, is DAGVTQSPTHLIKTRGQQVTLRCSPKSGHDTVSWYQQALGQGPQFIFQYYEEEERQRGNFPDRFSGHQFPNYSSELNVNALLLGDSALYLCASSWQTGGDLWGYTFGSGTRLTVV.

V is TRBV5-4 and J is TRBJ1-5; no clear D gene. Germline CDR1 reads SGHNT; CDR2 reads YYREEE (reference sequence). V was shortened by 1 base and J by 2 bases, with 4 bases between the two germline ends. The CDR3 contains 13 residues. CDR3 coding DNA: TGTGCCAGCAGCTTGTCTGGCAATCAGCCCCAGCATTTT. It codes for CASSLSGNQPQHF.

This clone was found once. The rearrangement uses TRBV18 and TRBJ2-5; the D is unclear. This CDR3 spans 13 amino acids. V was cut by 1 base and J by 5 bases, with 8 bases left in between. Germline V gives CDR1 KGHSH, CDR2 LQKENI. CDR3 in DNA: TGTGCCAGCTCACCACGCGTCGCGGAGACCCAGTACTTC. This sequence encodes CASSPRVAETQYF.

The CDR3 nucleotides are TGTGCCAGCAACGGACAGGGGGCTTTGCTAATTAACTATGGCTACACCTTC. Translated: CASNGQGALLINYGYTF. The V call is TRBV2, the J call TRBJ1-2; 11 bases align to TRBD1. Germline CDR1 SNHLY, CDR2 FYNNEI. The J segment lost 1 base and the V segment lost 7 bases, leaving 11 bases of the junction unmatched. The CDR3 covers 17 residues.

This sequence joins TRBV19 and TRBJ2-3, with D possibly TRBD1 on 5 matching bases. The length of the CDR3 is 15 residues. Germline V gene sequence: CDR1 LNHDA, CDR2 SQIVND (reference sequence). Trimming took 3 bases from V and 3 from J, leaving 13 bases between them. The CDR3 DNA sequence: TGTGCCAGTAGTATTGGCAGGGTTATGACAGATACGCAGTATTTT. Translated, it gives CASSIGRVMTDTQYF.

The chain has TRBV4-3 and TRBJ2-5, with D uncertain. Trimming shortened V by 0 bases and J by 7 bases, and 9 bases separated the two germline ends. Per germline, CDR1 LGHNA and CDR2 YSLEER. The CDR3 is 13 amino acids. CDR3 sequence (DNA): TGCGCCAGCAGCCAAGACCTGCTCGGGACCCAGTACTTC. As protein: CASSQDLLGTQYF.

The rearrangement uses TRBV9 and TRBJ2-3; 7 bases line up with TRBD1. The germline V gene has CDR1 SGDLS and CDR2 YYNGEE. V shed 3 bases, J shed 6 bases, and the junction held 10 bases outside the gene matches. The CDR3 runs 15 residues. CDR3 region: CASSGNLQGWDTQYF. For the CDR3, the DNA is TGTGCCAGCAGCGGCAATCTACAGGGGTGGGATACGCAGTATTTT.

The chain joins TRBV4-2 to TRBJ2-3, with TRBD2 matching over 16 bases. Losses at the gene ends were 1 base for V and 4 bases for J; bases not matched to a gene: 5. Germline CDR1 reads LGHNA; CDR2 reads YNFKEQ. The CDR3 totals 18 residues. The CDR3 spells CASSQGGLAGGQADTQYF. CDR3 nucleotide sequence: TGTGCCAGCAGCCAAGGGGGACTAGCGGGGGGGCAGGCAGATACGCAGTATTTT.

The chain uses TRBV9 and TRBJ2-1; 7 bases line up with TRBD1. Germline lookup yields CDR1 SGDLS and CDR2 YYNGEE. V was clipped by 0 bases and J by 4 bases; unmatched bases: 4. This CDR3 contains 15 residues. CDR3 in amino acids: CASSVVPGGYNEQFF. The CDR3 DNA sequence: TGTGCCAGCAGCGTAGTCCCAGGGGGATACAATGAGCAGTTCTTC.

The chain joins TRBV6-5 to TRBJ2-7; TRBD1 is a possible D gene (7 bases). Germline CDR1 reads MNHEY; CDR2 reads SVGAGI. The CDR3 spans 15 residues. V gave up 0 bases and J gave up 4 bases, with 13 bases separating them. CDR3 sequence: CASSYSGGGDYEQYF. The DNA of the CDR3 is TGTGCCAGCAGTTACTCAGGAGGGGGCGATTACGAGCAGTACTTC.

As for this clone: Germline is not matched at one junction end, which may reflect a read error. The CDR3 sequence: CASREGSSYNEQFF. In nucleotides, the CDR3 is TGTGCCAGCAGAGAAGGGAGCTCCTACAATGAGCAGTTCTTC. The chain has TRBV6-1 and TRBJ2-1; D is possibly TRBD2 (5 bases). Per germline, CDR1 MNHNS and CDR2 SASEGT. The CDR3 sequence is 14 residues long.

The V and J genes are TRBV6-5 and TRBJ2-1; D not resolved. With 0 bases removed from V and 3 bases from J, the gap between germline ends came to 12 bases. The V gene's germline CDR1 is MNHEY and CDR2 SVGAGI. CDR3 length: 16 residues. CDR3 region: CASSYSTNGGYNEQFF. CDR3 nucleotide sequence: TGTGCCAGCAGTTACTCGACCAACGGCGGCTACAATGAGCAGTTCTTC.

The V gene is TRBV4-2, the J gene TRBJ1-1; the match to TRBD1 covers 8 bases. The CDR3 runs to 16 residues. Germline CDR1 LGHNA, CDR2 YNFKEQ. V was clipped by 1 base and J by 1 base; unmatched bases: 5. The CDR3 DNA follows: TGTGCCAGCAGCCAAGCCTTAGGACAGGGGAACACTGAAGCTTTCTTT. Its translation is CASSQALGQGNTEAFF.

CDR3 amino acids: CASSVVGVRSDTQYF. The DNA of the CDR3 is TGTGCCAGCAGCGTAGTTGGAGTTAGGTCAGATACGCAGTATTTT. The chain has TRBV9 and TRBJ2-3, with no clear D. V dropped 0 bases and J dropped 4 bases, with 12 bases sitting between them. Germline V gene data show CDR1 as SGDLS and CDR2 as YYNGEE. The CDR3 spans 15 residues.

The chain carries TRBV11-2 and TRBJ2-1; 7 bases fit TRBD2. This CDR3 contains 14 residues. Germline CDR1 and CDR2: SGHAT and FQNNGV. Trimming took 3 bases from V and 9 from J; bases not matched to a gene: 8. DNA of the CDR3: TGTGCCAGCAGCTTCGCGGGAGCGGGTGGTGAGCAGTTCTTC. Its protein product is CASSFAGAGGEQFF.

The CDR3 sequence is CASSFLNRVNEQYF. As DNA, the CDR3 is TGTGCCAGCAGTTTCCTCAACAGGGTTAACGAGCAGTACTTC. V and J are TRBV27 and TRBJ2-7; tentatively, D is TRBD1 (6 bases). The V gene's germline CDR1 is MNHEY and CDR2 SMNVEV (reference sequence). The CDR3 contains 14 residues. Trimming removed 3 bases from V and 5 bases from J, with 14 bases in between.

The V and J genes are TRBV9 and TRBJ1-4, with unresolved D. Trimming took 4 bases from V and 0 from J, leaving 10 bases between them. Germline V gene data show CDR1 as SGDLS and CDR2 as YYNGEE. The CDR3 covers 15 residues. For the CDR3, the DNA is TGTGCCAGCAGCCTAAGGACCACAACTAATGAAAAACTGTTTTTT. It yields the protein CASSLRTTTNEKLFF.

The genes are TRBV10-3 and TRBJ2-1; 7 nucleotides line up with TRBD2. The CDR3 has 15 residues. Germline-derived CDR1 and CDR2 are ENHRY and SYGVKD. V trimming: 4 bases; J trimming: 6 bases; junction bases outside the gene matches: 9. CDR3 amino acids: CAISGLRESGNEQFF. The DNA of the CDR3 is TGTGCCATCAGTGGCTTGCGGGAGTCGGGCAATGAGCAGTTCTTC.

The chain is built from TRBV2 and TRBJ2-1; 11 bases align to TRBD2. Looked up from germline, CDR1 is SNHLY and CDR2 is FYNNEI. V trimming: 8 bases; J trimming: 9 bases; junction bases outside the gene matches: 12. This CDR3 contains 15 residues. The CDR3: CASGRTSGSLGEQFF. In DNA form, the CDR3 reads TGTGCCAGCGGTAGAACTAGCGGGAGTCTCGGTGAGCAGTTCTTC.

The CDR3 coding sequence is TGTGCCAGCAGCTTATGGGGTATAGATACGCAGTATTTT. This gives the protein CASSLWGIDTQYF. This chain uses TRBV7-2 with TRBJ2-3; D is ambiguous. This CDR3 comprises 13 residues. Germline V CDR1 and CDR2: SGHTA, FQGNSA. V lost 2 bases and J 5 bases, leaving 8 bases between the germline ends.